This is a list of T cell receptor beta chains from one sample in a study of blood T cell repertoires in COVID-19. Data came from immunoSEQ multiplex PCR; TCRdb stores just in-frame clones and leaves some out. The sample has 280,000 or so clones, 85% seen once. Sequencing was done on a sample of PBMCs or T cells enriched from blood (not recorded which). These receptors originate from a woman aged 50 to 60 who had recovered from COVID-19. Each CDR3 is given without its conserved first and last residue. The order of the fields is J gene, V gene, CDR3 protein.

>TRBJ1-2|TRBV5-6
ASSLQGRGGYT
>TRBJ2-7|TRBV4-1
ASSWREQGSSYEQY
>TRBJ2-7|TRBV14
ASSPRAGTGNYEQY
>TRBJ2-7|TRBV11-2
ASSSGTGSYEQY
>TRBJ1-1|TRBV19
ASMWRGGTEAF
>TRBJ2-3|TRBV10-3
AISALDTQY
>TRBJ1-1|TRBV18
ASSPATLNTEAF
>TRBJ2-5|TRBV5-4
ASSKASGGGRETQY
>TRBJ1-1|TRBV19
ASSIAVMNTEAF
>TRBJ2-5|TRBV5-1
ASSPRGVKGETQY
>TRBJ1-3|TRBV2
ASSPRRGDSGNTIY
>TRBJ1-1|TRBV9
ASSGGFLGTEAF
>TRBJ2-1|TRBV5-6
ASQSTSGSHEQF
>TRBJ1-4|TRBV5-4
ASSLDSPGTGGKLF
>TRBJ2-5|TRBV18
ASSHRLQGWETQY
>TRBJ2-7|TRBV9
ASSVGAGDSYEQY
>TRBJ1-2|TRBV29-1
SGQGADYGYT
>TRBJ1-2|TRBV2
ASSENTAGSGGYT
>TRBJ1-2|TRBV28
ASSWGPGGGVDGYT
>TRBJ1-5|TRBV28
ASSQGGGNQPQH
>TRBJ2-5|TRBV11-2
ASSSIRELSVETQY
>TRBJ2-5|TRBV7-9
ASSLGPAGDRKTQY
>TRBJ1-4|TRBV11-2
ASSSPTGLREKLF
>TRBJ2-5|TRBV11-3
ASSLDSEQQETQY
>TRBJ2-7|TRBV7-9
ASKGLSSYEQY
>TRBJ2-7|TRBV10-2
ASSVDSYEQY
>TRBJ1-4|TRBV28
ASSFAGVNEKLF
>TRBJ1-5|TRBV19
ATQQGVNYQPQH
>TRBJ1-6|TRBV4-1
ASSQVRESPLH
>TRBJ2-7|TRBV4-1
ASSHNSGSPYEQY
>TRBJ2-7|TRBV27
ASSLSGAGGIYEQY
>TRBJ1-2|TRBV6-5
ASSYSSGAHLYGYT
>TRBJ1-1|TRBV7-9
ASSSRRTGDNTEAF
>TRBJ1-1|TRBV13
ASSEGGQRTEAF
>TRBJ1-1|TRBV5-1
ASSFNLRTGDVAF
>TRBJ2-7|TRBV21-1
ASSKDSSYEQY
>TRBJ2-7|TRBV4-1
ASSQVLDSTYEQY
>TRBJ2-2|TRBV27
ASSSAGGKTGELF
>TRBJ2-3|TRBV19
ASSLLPKTSGITDTQY
>TRBJ1-1|TRBV18
ASTKGGGEAF
>TRBJ2-1|TRBV7-9
ASSLGLAGGTDNEQF
>TRBJ1-3|TRBV7-2
ASSLENTGNTIY
>TRBJ1-2|TRBV7-2
ASSFSQARGYT
>TRBJ1-3|TRBV5-1
ASSQGQGRGNTIY
>TRBJ1-6|TRBV5-6
ASSGGVGYGSPLH
>TRBJ2-5|TRBV28
ASRQGGAQETQY
>TRBJ2-2|TRBV19
ASSISTVNTGELF
>TRBJ1-6|TRBV9
ASSDDRGDSPLH